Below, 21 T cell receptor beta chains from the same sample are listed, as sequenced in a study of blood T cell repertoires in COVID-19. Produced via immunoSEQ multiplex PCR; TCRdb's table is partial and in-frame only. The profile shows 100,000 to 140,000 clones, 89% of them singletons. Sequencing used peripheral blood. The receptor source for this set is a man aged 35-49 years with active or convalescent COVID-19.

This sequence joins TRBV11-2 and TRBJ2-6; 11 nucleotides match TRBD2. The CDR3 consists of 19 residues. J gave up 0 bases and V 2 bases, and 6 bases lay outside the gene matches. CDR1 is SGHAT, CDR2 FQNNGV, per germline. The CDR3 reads CASSLTRLAGTSGANVLTF. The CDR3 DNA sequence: TGTGCCAGCAGCTTAACGCGACTAGCGGGAACCTCTGGGGCCAACGTCCTGACTTTC.

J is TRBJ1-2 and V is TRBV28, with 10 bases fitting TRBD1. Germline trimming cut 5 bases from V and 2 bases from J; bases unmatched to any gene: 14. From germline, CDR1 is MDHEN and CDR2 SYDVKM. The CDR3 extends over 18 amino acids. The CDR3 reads CASSPGQGSPKYNYGYTF. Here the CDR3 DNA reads TGTGCCAGCAGTCCGGGACAGGGGAGCCCCAAATACAACTATGGCTACACCTTC.

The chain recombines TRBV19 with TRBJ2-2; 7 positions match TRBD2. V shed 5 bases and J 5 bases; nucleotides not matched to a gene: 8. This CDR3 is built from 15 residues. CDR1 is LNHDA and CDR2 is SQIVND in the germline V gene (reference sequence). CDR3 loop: CASSLSGAGTGELFF. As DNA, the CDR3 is TGTGCCAGTAGTCTAAGCGGGGCGGGAACCGGGGAGCTGTTTTTT.

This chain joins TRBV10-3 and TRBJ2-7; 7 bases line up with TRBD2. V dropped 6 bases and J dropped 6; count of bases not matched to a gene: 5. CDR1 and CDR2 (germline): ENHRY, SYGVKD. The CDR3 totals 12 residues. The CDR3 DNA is TGTGCCATCAGCCTACCTAGCGGCGAGCAGTACTTC. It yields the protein CAISLPSGEQYF.

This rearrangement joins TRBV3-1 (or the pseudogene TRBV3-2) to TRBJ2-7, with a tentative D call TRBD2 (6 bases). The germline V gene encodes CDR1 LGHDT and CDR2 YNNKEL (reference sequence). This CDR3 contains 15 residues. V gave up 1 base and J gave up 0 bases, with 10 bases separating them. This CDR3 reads CASSQGAGSSYEQYF. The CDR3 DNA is TGTGCCAGCAGCCAAGGGGCGGGGAGCTCCTACGAGCAGTACTTC.

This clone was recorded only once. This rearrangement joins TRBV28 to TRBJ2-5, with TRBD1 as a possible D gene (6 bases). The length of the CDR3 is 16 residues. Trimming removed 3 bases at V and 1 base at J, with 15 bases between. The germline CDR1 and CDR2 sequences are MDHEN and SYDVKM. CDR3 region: CASSLAGTGFQETQYF. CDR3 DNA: TGTGCCAGCAGTTTGGCTGGTACAGGGTTCCAAGAGACCCAGTACTTC.

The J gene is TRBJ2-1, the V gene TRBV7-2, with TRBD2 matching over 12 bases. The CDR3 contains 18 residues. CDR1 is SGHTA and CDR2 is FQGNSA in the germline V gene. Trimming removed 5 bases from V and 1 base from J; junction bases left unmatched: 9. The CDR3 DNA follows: TGTGCCAGCAGCATACGTCAGACTAGCGGGAGTTCCTACAATGAGCAGTTCTTC. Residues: CASSIRQTSGSSYNEQFF.

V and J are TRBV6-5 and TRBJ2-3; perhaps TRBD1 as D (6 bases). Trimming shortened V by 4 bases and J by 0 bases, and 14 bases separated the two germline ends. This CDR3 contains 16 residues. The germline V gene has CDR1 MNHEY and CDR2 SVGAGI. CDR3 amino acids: CASSSRGQTSTDTQYF. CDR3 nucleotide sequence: TGTGCCAGCAGTTCCCGCGGACAGACTAGCACAGATACGCAGTATTTT.

This CDR3 reads CASSQTGTSVPTDTQYF. CDR3 bases: TGTGCCAGCAGCCAAACCGGGACTAGCGTGCCCACAGATACGCAGTATTTT. The rearrangement joins TRBV9 to TRBJ2-3, with TRBD2 matching over 10 bases. V dropped 4 bases and J dropped 2; count of bases not matched to a gene: 10. The CDR3 is 17 residues long. The germline gives CDR1 SGDLS, CDR2 YYNGEE.

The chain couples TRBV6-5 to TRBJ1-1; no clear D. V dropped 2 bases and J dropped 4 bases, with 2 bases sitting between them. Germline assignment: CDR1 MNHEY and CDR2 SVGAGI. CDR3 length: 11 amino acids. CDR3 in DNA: TGTGCCAGCAGTTACCTCACTGAAGCTTTCTTT. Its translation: CASSYLTEAFF.

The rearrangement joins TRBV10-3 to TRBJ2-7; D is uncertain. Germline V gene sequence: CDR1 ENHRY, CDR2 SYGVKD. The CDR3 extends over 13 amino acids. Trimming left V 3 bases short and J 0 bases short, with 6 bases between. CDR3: CAISDRLSYEQYF. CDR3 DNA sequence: TGTGCCATCAGTGATCGACTCTCCTACGAGCAGTACTTC.

Here the CDR3 DNA reads TGTGCCAGCAGCTTAGCAGGGGGCTGGGATGAGCAGTTCTTC. Its translation is CASSLAGGWDEQFF. The chain carries TRBV7-2 and TRBJ2-1; 7 bases line up with TRBD1. V gave up 0 bases and J gave up 8 bases; unmatched junction bases: 4. CDR1 is SGHTA and CDR2 is FQGNSA in the germline V gene. This CDR3 region has 14 residues.

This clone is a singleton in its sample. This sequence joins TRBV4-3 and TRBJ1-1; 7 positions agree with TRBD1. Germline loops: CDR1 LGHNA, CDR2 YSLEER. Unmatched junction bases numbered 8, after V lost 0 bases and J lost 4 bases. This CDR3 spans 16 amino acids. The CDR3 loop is CASSQDKGALGTEAFF. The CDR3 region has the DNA TGCGCCAGCAGCCAAGATAAGGGGGCTTTGGGCACTGAAGCTTTCTTT.

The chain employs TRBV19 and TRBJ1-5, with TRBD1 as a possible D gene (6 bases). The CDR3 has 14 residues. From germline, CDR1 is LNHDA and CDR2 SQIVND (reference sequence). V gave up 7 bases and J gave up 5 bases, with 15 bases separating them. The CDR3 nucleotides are TGTGCCAGTACTACGGGACAAGATCATCAGCCCCAGCATTTT. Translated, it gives CASTTGQDHQPQHF.

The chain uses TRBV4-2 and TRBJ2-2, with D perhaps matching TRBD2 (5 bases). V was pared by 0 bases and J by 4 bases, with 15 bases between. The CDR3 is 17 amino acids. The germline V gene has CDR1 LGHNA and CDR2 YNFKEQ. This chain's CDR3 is CASSQDLGGSGTGELFF. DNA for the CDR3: TGTGCCAGCAGCCAAGATCTGGGCGGGTCGGGCACCGGGGAGCTGTTTTTT.

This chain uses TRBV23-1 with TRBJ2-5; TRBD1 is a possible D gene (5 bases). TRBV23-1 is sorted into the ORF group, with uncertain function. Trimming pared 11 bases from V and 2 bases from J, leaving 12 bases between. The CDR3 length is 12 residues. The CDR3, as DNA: TGCGCCTACGCCAGGGTACAAGAGACCCAGTACTTC. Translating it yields CAYARVQETQYF.

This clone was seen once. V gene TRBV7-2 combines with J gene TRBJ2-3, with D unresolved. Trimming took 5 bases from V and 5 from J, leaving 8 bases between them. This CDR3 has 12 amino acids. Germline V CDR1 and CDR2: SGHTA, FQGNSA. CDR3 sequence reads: CASSNGEDTQYF. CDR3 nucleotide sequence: TGTGCCAGCAGCAATGGAGAAGATACGCAGTATTTT. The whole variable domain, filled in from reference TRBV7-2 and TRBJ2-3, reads GAGVSQSPSNKVTEKGKDVELRCDPISGHTALYWYRQSLGQGLEFLIYFQGNSAPDKSGLPSDRFSAERTGGSVSTLTIQRTQQEDSAVYLCASSNGEDTQYFGPGTRLTVL.

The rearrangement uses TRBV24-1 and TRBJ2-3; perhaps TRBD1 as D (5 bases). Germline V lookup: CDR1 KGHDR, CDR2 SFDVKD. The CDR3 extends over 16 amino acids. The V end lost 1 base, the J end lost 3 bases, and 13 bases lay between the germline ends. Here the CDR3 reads CATSDLSGPGTDTQYF. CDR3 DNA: TGTGCCACCAGTGATTTAAGTGGTCCAGGGACAGATACGCAGTATTTT.

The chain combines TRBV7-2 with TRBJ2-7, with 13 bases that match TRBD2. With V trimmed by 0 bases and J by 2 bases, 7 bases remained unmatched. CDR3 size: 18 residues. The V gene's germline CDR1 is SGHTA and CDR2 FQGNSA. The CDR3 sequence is CASSLASGLAGYPYEQYF. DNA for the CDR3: TGTGCCAGCAGCTTAGCGTCGGGACTAGCGGGATACCCCTACGAGCAGTACTTC. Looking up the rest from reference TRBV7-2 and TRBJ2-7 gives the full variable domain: GAGVSQSPSNKVTEKGKDVELRCDPISGHTALYWYRQSLGQGLEFLIYFQGNSAPDKSGLPSDRFSAERTGGSVSTLTIQRTQQEDSAVYLCASSLASGLAGYPYEQYFGPGTRLTVT.

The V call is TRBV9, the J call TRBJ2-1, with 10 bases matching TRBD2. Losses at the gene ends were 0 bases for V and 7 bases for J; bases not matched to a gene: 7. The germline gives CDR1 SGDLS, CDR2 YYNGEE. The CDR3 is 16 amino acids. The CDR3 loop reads CASSVALLAGDNEQFF. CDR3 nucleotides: TGTGCCAGCAGCGTAGCTTTGCTAGCGGGAGATAATGAGCAGTTCTTC.

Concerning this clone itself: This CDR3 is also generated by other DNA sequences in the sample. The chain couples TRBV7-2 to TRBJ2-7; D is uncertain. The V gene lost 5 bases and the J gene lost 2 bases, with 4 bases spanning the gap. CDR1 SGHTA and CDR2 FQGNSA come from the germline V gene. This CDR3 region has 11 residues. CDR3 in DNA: TGTGCCAGCAGCCCGGCCTACGAGCAGTACTTC. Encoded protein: CASSPAYEQYF. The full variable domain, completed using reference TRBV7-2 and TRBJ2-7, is GAGVSQSPSNKVTEKGKDVELRCDPISGHTALYWYRQSLGQGLEFLIYFQGNSAPDKSGLPSDRFSAERTGGSVSTLTIQRTQQEDSAVYLCASSPAYEQYFGPGTRLTVT.